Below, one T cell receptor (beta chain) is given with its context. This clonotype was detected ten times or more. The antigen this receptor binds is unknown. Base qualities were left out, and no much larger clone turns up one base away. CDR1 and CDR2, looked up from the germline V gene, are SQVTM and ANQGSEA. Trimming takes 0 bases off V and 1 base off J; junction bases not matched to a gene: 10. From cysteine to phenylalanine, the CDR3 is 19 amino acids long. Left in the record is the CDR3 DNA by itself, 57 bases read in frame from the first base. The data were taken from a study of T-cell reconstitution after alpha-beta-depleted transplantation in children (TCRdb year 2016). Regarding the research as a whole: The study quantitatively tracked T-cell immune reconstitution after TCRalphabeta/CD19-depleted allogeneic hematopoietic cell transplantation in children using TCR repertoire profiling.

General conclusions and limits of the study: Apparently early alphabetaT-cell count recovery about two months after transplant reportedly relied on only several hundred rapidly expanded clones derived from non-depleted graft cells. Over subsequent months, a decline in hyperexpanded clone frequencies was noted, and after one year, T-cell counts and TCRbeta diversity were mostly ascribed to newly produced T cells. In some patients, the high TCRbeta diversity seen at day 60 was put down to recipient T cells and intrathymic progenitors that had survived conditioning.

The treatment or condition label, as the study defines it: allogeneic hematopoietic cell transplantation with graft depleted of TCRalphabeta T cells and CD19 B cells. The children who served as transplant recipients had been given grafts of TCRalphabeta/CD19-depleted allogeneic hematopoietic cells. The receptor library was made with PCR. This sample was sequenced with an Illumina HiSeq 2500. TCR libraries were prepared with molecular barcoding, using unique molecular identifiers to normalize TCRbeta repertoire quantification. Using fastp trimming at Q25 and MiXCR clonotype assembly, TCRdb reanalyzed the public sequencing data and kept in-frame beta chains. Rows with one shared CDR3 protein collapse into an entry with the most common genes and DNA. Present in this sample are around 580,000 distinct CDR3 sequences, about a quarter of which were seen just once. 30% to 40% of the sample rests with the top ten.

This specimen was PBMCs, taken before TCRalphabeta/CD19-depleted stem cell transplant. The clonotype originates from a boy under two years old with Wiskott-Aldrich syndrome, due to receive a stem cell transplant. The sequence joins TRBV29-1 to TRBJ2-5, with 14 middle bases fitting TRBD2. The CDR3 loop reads CSVEDPGLAGAWVQETQYF. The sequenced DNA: TGCAGCGTTGAAGATCCGGGACTAGCGGGAGCATGGGTCCAAGAGACCCAGTACTTC.